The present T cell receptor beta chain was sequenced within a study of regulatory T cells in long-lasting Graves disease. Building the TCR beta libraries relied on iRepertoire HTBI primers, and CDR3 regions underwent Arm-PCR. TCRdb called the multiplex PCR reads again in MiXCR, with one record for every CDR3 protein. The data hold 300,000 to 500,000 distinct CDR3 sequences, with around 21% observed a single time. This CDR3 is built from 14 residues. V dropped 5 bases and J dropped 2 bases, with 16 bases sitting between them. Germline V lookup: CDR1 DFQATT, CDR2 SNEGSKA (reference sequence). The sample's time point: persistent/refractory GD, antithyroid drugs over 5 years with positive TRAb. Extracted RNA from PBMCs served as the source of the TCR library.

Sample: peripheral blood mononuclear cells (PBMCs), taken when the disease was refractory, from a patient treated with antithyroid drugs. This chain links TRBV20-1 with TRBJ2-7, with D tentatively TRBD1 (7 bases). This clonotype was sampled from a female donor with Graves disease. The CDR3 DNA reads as TGCAGTGCTTCCAGGGGGGCGGGAACCTACGAGCAGTACTTC. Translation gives CSASRGAGTYEQYF.